This T cell receptor beta chain is from a study of blood T cell repertoires in COVID-19 (TCRdb year 2020). Broadly, across the study: Samples from collaborators originated in the United States, Italy and Spain and spanned both the acute and convalescent phases of COVID-19. The prospective study material was composed of cDNA or gDNA derived from T cells, B-cell-depleted T cells, or PBMCs. Subjects who had been exposed to COVID-19, were actively infected with it, or had recovered from it provided the deeply sampled blood TCRbeta repertoires that made up the dataset. The repertoires were released in a freely available public database meant as a resource for research on the immune response to SARS-CoV-2. The samples were drawn from the first 160 participants of the ongoing ImmuneRACE study and from 950 to 1,500 subjects provided by 6 global collaborators. The sample metadata nearly always contained a de-identified subject ID, COVID-19 status, age in years and sex. HLA class I and class II types, where available, came from metadata supplied by the sample provider rather than from assay-based typing.

The germline V gene (reference sequence) sets CDR1 to GTSNPN and CDR2 to SVGIG. A distance of 18 bases separates the germline ends of V and J, which lose 4 bases and 2 bases respectively. Counted from cysteine to phenylalanine, this CDR3 has 15 amino acids. The entry retains the CDR3 DNA only, 45 bases that are in frame from base 1. TCRbeta CDR3 regions were amplified from genomic DNA by means of the immunoSEQ Assay, a bias-controlled multiplex PCR. Under the source paper's analysis protocol: Nucleated cell counts per sample were estimated from amplification of reference gene primers within the assay. To quantify the absolute abundance of each unique TCRbeta CDR3 rearrangement, sequence reads were collapsed and filtered. Productive Simpson clonality was computed per sample as the square root of Simpson's diversity index over productive rearrangements. TCRdb took over this immuneACCESS table, retaining in-frame rearrangements with V and J assigned. Such tables are incomplete; in checked studies, under half of the missing clones stem from an unresolved V gene, and the remainder is unexplained. V and J calls and clone size are given by that table; D and trimming were obtained from the DNA. The sample contains more than 80,000 clones, approximately 80% of them found a single time. Clones ranked in the top ten supply 30% to 35% of the sample.

Concerning this clone: It lacks a known antigen. Per-base qualities were not stored, and no clone one base away is much larger.

Each collaborating institution followed its own protocols to collect whole blood in K2EDTA tubes. For TCRbeta analysis, collaborators shipped samples in one of three forms: frozen whole blood, isolated PBMCs, or DNA extracted from either of those sample types. General findings and caveats noted by the study authors: The amount of clinical and demographic metadata varied by source and participant and was provided uncurated.

Rearrangement joined TRBV30 to TRBJ2-7, and the D gene may be TRBD2, 6 bases matching. The source is a woman of 80 years or more with active or convalescent COVID-19. The sample was peripheral blood. The DNA sequence reads TGTGCCTGGACGACCGGGGGAGCGGGCGCCTACGAGCAGTACTTC. Translated, it gives CAWTTGGAGAYEQYF.